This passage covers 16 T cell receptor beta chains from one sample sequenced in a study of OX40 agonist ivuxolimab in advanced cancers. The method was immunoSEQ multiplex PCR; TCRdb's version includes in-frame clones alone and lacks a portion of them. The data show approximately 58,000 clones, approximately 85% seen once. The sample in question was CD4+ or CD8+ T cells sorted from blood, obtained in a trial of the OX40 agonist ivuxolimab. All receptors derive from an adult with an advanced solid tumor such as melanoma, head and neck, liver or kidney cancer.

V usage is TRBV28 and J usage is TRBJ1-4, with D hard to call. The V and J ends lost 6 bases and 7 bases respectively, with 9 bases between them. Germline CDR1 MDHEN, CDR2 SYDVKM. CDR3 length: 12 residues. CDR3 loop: CASSPWGEKLFF. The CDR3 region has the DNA TGTGCCAGCAGCCCATGGGGTGAAAAACTGTTTTTT.

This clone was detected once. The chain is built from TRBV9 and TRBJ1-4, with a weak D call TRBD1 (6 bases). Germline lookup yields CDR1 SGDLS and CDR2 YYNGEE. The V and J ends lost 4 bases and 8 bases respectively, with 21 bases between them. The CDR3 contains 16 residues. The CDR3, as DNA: TGTGCCAGCAGCCCCACCGTACAGGGTGAAGGGGAAAAACTGTTTTTT. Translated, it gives CASSPTVQGEGEKLFF. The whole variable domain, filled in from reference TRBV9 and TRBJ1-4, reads DSGVTQTPKHLITATGQRVTLRCSPRSGDLSVYWYQQSLDQGLQFLIQYYNGEERAKGNILERFSAQQFPDLHSELNLSSLELGDSALYFCASSPTVQGEGEKLFFGSGTQLSVL.

DNA of the CDR3: TGTGCCAGCAGTTATACGGAAACTGAAGCTTTCTTT. It specifies CASSYTETEAFF. This chain joins TRBV6-6 and TRBJ1-1; D is undetermined. Trimming pared 3 bases from V and 5 bases from J, leaving 7 bases between. Per the germline V gene, CDR1 is MNHNY and CDR2 is SVGAGI (reference sequence). The CDR3 extends over 12 amino acids.

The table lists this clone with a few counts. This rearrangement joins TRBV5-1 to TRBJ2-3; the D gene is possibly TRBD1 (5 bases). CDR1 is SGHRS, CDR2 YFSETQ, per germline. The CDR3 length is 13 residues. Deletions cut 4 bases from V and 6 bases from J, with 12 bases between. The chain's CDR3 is CASSARARDTQYF. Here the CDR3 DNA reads TGCGCCAGCAGCGCCAGGGCCCGCGATACGCAGTATTTT.

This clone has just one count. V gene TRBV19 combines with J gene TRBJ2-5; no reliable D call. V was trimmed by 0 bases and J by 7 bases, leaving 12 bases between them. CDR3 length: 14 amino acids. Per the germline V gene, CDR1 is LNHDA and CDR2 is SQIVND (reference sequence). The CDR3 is CASSIDPGRLTQYF. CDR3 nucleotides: TGTGCCAGTAGTATAGATCCGGGTCGTCTGACCCAGTACTTC. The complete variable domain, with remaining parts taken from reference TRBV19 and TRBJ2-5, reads DGGITQSPKYLFRKEGQNVTLSCEQNLNHDAMYWYRQDPGQGLRLIYYSQIVNDFQKGDIAEGYSVSREKKESFPLTVTSAQKNPTAFYLCASSIDPGRLTQYFGPGTRLLVL.

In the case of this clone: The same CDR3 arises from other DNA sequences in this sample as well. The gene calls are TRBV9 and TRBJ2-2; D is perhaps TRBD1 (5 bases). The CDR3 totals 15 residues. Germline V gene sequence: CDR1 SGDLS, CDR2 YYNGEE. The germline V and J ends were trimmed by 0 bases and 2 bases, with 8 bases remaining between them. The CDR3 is CASSVGGANTGELFF. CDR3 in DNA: TGTGCCAGCAGCGTAGGTGGGGCCAACACCGGGGAGCTGTTTTTT.

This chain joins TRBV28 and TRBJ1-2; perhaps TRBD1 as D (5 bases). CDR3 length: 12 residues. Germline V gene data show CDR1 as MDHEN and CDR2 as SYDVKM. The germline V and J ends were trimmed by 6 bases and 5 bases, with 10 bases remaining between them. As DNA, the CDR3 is TGTGCCAGCAGAACAGCAGGGTATGGCTACACCTTC. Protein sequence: CASRTAGYGYTF.

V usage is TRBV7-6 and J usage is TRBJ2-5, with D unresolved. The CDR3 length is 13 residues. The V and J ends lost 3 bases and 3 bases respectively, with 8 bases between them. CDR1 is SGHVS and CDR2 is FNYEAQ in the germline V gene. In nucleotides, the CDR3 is TGTGCCAGCAGCTTTCAGGTTAAAGAGACCCAGTACTTC. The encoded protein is CASSFQVKETQYF.

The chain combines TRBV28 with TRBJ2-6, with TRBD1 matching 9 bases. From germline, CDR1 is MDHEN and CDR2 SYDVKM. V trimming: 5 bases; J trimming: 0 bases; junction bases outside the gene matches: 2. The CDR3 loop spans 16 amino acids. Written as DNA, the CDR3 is TGTGCCAGCAGTCTGACAGGGGGCTCTGGGGCCAACGTCCTGACTTTC. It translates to CASSLTGGSGANVLTF.

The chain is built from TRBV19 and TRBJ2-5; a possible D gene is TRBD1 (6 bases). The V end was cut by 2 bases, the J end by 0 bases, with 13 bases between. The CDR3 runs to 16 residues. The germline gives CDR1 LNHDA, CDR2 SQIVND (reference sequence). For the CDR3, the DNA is TGTGCCAGTAGTATAACCAGGGGCTCGTACCAAGAGACCCAGTACTTC. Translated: CASSITRGSYQETQYF. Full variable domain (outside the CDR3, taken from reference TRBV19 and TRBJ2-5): DGGITQSPKYLFRKEGQNVTLSCEQNLNHDAMYWYRQDPGQGLRLIYYSQIVNDFQKGDIAEGYSVSREKKESFPLTVTSAQKNPTAFYLCASSITRGSYQETQYFGPGTRLLVL.

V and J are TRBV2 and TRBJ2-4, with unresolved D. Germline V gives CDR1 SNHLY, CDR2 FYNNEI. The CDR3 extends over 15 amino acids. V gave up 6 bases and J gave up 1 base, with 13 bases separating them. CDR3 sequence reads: CASSPLEWAKNIQYF. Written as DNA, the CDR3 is TGTGCCAGCAGCCCCCTGGAGTGGGCCAAAAACATTCAGTACTTC. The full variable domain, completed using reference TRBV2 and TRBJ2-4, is EPEVTQTPSHQVTQMGQEVILRCVPISNHLYFYWYRQILGQKVEFLVSFYNNEISEKSEIFDDQFSVERPDGSNFTLKIRSTKLEDSAMYFCASSPLEWAKNIQYFGAGTRLSVL.

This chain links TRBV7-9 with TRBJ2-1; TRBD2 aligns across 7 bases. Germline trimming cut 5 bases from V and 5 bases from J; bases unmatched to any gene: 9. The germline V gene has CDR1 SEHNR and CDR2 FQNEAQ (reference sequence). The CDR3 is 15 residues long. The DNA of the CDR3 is TGTGCCAGCAGCGCCCGCGGGGGAAACCACAATGAGCAGTTCTTC. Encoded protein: CASSARGGNHNEQFF.

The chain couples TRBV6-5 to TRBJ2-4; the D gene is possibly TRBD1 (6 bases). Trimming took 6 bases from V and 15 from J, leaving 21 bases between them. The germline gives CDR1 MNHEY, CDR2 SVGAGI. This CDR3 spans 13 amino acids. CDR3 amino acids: CASSLSRLTGLYF. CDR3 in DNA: TGTGCCAGCAGCCTGAGCCGCCTTACAGGGCTGTACTTC.

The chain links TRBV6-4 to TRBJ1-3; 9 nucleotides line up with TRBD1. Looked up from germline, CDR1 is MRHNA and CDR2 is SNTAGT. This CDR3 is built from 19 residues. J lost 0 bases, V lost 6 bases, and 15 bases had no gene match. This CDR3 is CASSHTEWTGDRSGNTIYF. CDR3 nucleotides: TGTGCCAGCAGCCACACTGAGTGGACAGGGGACCGCTCTGGAAACACCATATATTTT.

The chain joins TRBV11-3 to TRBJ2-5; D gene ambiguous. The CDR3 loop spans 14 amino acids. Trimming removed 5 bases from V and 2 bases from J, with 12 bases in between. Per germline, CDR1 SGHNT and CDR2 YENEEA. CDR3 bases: TGTGCCAGCAGCCCCAGACTGGTTCAAGAGACCCAGTACTTC. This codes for CASSPRLVQETQYF.

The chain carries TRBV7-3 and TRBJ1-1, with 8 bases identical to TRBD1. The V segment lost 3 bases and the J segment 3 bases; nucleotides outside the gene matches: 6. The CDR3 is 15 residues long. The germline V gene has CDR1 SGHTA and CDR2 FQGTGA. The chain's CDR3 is CASSFSGGLDTEAFF. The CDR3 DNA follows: TGTGCCAGCAGCTTCTCAGGGGGCCTAGACACTGAAGCTTTCTTT. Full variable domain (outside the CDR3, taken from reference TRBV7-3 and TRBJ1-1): GAGVSQTPSNKVTEKGKYVELRCDPISGHTALYWYRQSLGQGPEFLIYFQGTGAADDSGLPNDRFFAVRPEGSVSTLKIQRTERGDSAVYLCASSFSGGLDTEAFFGQGTRLTVV.